The source of this T cell receptor (beta chain) is a study of blood T cell repertoires in COVID-19. For the study at large: Samples taken during acute and convalescent COVID-19 were collected in the United States, Italy and Spain.

The assay was immunoSEQ multiplex PCR, and TCRdb's table has in-frame clones only and misses some. The table has approximately 260,000 clones, more than 65% seen once. The V end was cut by 4 bases, the J end by 10 bases, with 20 bases between. Germline values: CDR1 SGHRS, CDR2 YFSETQ. This CDR3 is built from 14 residues. This clone was seen only a few times. Sequenced input: PBMCs or T cells enriched from blood (not recorded which). The chain links TRBV5-1 to TRBJ1-1; tentatively, D is TRBD1 (5 bases). The receptor comes from a man aged 50-60 years who had recovered from COVID-19. CDR3 sequence (DNA): TGCGCCAGCAGCCCAATCGAACGGGCCGGGGGAGCTTTCTTT. It translates to CASSPIERAGGAFF.